The sample holds many counts of the clone carrying this T cell receptor beta chain. What it binds is unknown. Trimming took 4 bases from V and 4 from J; bases not matched to a gene: 9. The CDR3 length is 16 residues. Germline CDR1 MDHEN, CDR2 SYDVKM. This record comes from a study of early T cells in non-severe SARS-CoV-2 infection. Study observations and caveats: Lookups in VDJdb leaned toward anti-spike CD8 responses and missed private and CD4 specificities.

MiXCR was run by TCRdb on the 5' RACE reads, yielding one entry per CDR3 protein. The repertoire has some 71,000 distinct CDR3 sequences, 10% of them found once; the top ten carry around 15%. The chain combines TRBV28 with TRBJ2-1, with TRBD2 matching 8 bases. This sequence originates from an adult who was a healthcare worker with PCR-confirmed SARS-CoV-2 infection or an uninfected control (not recorded which). Sequences were derived from whole blood, sampled at baseline. CDR3 in amino acids: CASSSPIAGSYNEQFF. The CDR3 bases are TGTGCCAGCAGTTCCCCGATAGCGGGGTCTTACAATGAGCAGTTCTTC. Drawing the rest from reference TRBV28 and TRBJ2-1, the complete variable domain is DVKVTQSSRYLVKRTGEKVFLECVQDMDHENMFWYRQDPGLGLRLIYFSYDVKMKEKGDIPEGYSVSREKKERFSLILESASTNQTSMYLCASSSPIAGSYNEQFFGPGTRLTVL.